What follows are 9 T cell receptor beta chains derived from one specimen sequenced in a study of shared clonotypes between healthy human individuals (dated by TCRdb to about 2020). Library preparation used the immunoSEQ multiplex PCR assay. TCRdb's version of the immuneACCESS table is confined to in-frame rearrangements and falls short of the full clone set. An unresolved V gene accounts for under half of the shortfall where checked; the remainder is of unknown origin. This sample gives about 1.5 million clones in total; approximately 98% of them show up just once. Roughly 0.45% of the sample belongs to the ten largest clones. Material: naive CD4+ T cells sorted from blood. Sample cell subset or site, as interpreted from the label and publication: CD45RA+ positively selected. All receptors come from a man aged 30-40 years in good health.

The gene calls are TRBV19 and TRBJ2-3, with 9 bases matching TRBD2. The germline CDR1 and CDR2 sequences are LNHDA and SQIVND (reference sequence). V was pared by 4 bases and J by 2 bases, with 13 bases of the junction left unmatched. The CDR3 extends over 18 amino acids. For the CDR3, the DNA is TGTGCCAGTAGTAGGCCTAGCGGGAAGATTGAAAACACAGATACGCAGTATTTT. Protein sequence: CASSRPSGKIENTDTQYF. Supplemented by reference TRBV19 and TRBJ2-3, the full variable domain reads DGGITQSPKYLFRKEGQNVTLSCEQNLNHDAMYWYRQDPGQGLRLIYYSQIVNDFQKGDIAEGYSVSREKKESFPLTVTSAQKNPTAFYLCASSRPSGKIENTDTQYFGPGTRLTVL.

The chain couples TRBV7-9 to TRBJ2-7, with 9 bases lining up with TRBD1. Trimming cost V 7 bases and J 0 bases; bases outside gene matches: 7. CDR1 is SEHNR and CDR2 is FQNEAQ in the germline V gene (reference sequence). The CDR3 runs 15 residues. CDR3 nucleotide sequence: TGTGCCAGCAATGATGACAGGGGGAGCTCCTACGAGCAGTACTTC. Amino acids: CASNDDRGSSYEQYF. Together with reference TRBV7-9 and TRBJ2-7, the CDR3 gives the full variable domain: DTGVSQNPRHKITKRGQNVTFRCDPISEHNRLYWYRQTLGQGPEFLTYFQNEAQLEKSRLLSDRFSAERPKGSFSTLEIQRTEQGDSAMYLCASNDDRGSSYEQYFGPGTRLTVT.

The CDR3 loop reads CASRGWGLSETQYF. For the CDR3, the DNA is TGCGCCAGCAGGGGCTGGGGATTGTCGGAGACCCAGTACTTC. The V call is TRBV10-2, the J call TRBJ2-5; D is undetermined. This CDR3 contains 14 residues. CDR1 and CDR2 from the germline V gene are WSHSY and SAAADI. Trimming stripped 6 bases from V and 5 bases from J, with 16 bases between.

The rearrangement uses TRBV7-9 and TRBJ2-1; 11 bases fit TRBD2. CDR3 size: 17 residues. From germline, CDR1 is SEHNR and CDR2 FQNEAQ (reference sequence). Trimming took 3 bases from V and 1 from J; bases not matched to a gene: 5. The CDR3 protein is CASSFGSGRGSYNEQFF. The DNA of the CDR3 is TGTGCCAGCAGCTTCGGTAGCGGGAGGGGGTCCTACAATGAGCAGTTCTTC.

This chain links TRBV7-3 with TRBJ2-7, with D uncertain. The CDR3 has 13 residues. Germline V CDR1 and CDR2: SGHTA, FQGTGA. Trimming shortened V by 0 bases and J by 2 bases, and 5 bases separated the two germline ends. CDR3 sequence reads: CASSLTSTYEQYF. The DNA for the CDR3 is TGTGCCAGCAGCTTAACTAGTACCTACGAGCAGTACTTC.

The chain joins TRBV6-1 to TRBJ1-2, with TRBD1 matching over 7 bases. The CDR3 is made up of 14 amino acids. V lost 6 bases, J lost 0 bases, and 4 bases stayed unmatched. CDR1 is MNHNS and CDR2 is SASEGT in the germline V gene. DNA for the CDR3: TGTGCCAGCAGGACAGGGACGACTAACTATGGCTACACCTTC. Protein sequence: CASRTGTTNYGYTF.

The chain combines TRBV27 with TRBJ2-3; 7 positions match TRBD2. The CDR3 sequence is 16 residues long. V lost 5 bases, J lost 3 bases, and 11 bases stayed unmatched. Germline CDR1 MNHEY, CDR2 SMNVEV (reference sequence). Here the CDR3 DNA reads TGTGCCAGCAGTCGGACTAGTCGAGCGGGAACAGATACGCAGTATTTT. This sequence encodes CASSRTSRAGTDTQYF.

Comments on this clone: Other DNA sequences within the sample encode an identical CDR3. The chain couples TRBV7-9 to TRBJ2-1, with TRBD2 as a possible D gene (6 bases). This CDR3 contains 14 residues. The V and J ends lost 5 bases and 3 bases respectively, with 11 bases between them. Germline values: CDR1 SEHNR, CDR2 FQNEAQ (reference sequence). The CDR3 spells CASSLGTGYNEQFF. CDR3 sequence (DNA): TGTGCCAGCAGCCTCGGGACTGGCTACAATGAGCAGTTCTTC.

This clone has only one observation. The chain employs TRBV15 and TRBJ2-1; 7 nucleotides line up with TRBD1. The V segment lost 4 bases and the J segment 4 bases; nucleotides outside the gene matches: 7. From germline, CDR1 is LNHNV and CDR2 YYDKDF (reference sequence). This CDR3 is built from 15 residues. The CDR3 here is CATSKALTGYNEQFF. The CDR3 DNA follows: TGTGCCACCAGCAAAGCCCTGACAGGGTACAATGAGCAGTTCTTC.